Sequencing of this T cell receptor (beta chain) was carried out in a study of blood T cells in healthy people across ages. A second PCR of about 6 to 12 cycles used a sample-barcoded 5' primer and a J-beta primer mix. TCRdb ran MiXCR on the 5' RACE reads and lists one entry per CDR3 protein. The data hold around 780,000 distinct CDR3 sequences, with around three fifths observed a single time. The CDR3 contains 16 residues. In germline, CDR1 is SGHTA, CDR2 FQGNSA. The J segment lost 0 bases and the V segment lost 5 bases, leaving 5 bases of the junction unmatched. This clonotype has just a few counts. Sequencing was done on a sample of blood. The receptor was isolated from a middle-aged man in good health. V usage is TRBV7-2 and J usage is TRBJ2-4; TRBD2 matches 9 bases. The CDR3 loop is CASSPSGGIAKNIQYF. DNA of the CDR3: TGTGCCAGCAGCCCCAGCGGGGGGATAGCCAAAAACATTCAGTACTTC.